Described below is a single T cell receptor beta chain sequence and its context. This record comes from a study of shared clonotypes between healthy human individuals. Here immunoSEQ multiplex PCR was the method, and the copy in TCRdb shows in-frame clones only, minus some. The table lists over 850,000 clones, more than 75% of them singletons, with 0.55% to 0.7% in the top ten. This CDR3 is built from 17 residues. After removal of 4 bases from V and 3 bases from J, the junction contained 11 bases not matched to a gene. Germline assignment: CDR1 MGHRA and CDR2 YSYEKL. Sequenced: memory CD4+ T cells from PBMCs. Subset denoted: CD45RA-negative fraction. The sequence came from a man aged 18 to 29 in good health. Some clones in this sample may be carry-over from other donors' samples. The gene calls are TRBV4-1 and TRBJ2-5; TRBD2 agrees at 10 bases. The DNA of the CDR3 is TGCGCCAGCAGCCTCAAGGGGGTGCTAGCGGGGGAAGAGACCCAGTACTTC. Protein: CASSLKGVLAGEETQYF.